Listed here are 26 T cell receptor beta chains from one sample, sequenced in a study of CD8 T cells in ankylosing spondylitis. TCRdb re-called the 5' RACE reads with MiXCR, one entry per CDR3 protein. Among 200,000 to 300,000 distinct CDR3 sequences listed, roughly 10% were seen once. The sample consisted of blood, either unsorted or a sorted T cell fraction (not recorded which). These TCRs come from a male donor with ankylosing spondylitis or in good health (not recorded which).

Turning to this clonotype: The junction shows a germline mismatch at one end, possibly a read error. This chain links TRBV6-6 with TRBJ1-6; the D is unclear. CDR3 length: 13 amino acids. CDR1 is MNHNY, CDR2 SVGAGI, per germline (reference sequence). The DNA for the CDR3 is TGTACCAGCAGTTATGACGGGCCTTCACCCCTCCACTTT. It is translated as CTSSYDGPSPLHF.

This clonotype was observed a handful of times. This chain joins TRBV29-1 and TRBJ2-3; perhaps TRBD2 as D (6 bases). Trimming removed 3 bases from V and 3 bases from J, with 10 bases in between. This CDR3 is 13 amino acids long. The germline V gene encodes CDR1 SQVTM and CDR2 ANQGSEA. The CDR3 reads CSVDGGSTDTQYF. DNA for the CDR3: TGCAGCGTTGACGGGGGAAGTACAGATACGCAGTATTTT.

There are many counts of this clonotype. This rearrangement joins TRBV4-1 to TRBJ1-1, with TRBD1 matching over 8 bases. Germline CDR1 is MGHRA and CDR2 is YSYEKL. The CDR3 has 14 residues. V shed 3 bases and J 7 bases; nucleotides not matched to a gene: 7. CDR3 nucleotides: TGCGCCAGCAGCCATGACAGGGGTACGCTTGAAGCTTTCTTT. It translates to CASSHDRGTLEAFF.

Turning to this clonotype: One end of the junction does not line up with germline, which may come from a read error. This chain joins TRBV12-3 or TRBV12-4 and TRBJ2-7; D is ambiguous. The CDR3 is made up of 14 amino acids. CDR3 region: CVSSQMGSGGEQYF. DNA of the CDR3: TGTGTCAGCAGCCAAATGGGGTCCGGTGGAGAGCAGTACTTC.

V and J are TRBV27 and TRBJ2-7; 11 nucleotides match TRBD1. The V segment lost 5 bases and the J segment 5 bases; nucleotides outside the gene matches: 5. Germline V lookup: CDR1 MNHEY, CDR2 SMNVEV (reference sequence). The CDR3 consists of 14 residues. CDR3 DNA: TGTGCCAGCAGTCCCAGGACAGGGGGCGACGAGCAGTACTTC. This sequence encodes CASSPRTGGDEQYF.

The chain combines TRBV7-9 with TRBJ2-4; perhaps D is TRBD1 or TRBD2 (5 bases each). V shed 5 bases and J shed 1 base, with 18 bases lying between them. CDR3 length: 17 residues. CDR1 SEHNR and CDR2 FQNEAQ come from the germline V gene (reference sequence). The CDR3 coding sequence is TGTGCCAGCAGCACCACCAGGGAGCCTGAGGCCAAAAACATTCAGTACTTC. It encodes CASSTTREPEAKNIQYF.

At least ten counts were recorded for this clonotype. This sequence joins TRBV20-1 and TRBJ1-2, with D perhaps matching TRBD1 (5 bases). Germline lookup yields CDR1 DFQATT and CDR2 SNEGSKA (reference sequence). Trimming took off 7 bases at V and 6 bases at J, with 15 bases between the two ends. This CDR3 spans 12 amino acids. DNA for the CDR3: TGCAGTGGGAAGCAGGGTGGGGATGGCTACACCTTC. This codes for CSGKQGGDGYTF.

The table lists this clonotype with many counts. The chain uses TRBV29-1 and TRBJ2-2; TRBD1 agrees at 9 bases. The junction had 5 bases not matched to a gene; V was cut back by 7 bases and J by 5 bases. This CDR3 spans 13 amino acids. Germline CDR1 and CDR2: SQVTM and ANQGSEA. The CDR3 DNA reads as TGCAGCGCAGGGACAGGGACGACCGGGGAGCTGTTTTTT. Translated: CSAGTGTTGELFF.

This clonotype came up many times. J is TRBJ1-1 and V is TRBV20-1, with 9 bases aligning to TRBD1. Losses at the gene ends were 5 bases for V and 0 bases for J; bases not matched to a gene: 4. Germline CDR1 reads DFQATT; CDR2 reads SNEGSKA (reference sequence). There are 14 residues in the CDR3. The CDR3 spells CSALTGGLNTEAFF. The DNA for the CDR3 is TGCAGTGCTTTGACAGGGGGTTTGAACACTGAAGCTTTCTTT.

This clonotype was counted many times. This CDR3 reads CSARVMGFQETQYF. DNA for the CDR3: TGCAGTGCTAGAGTAATGGGGTTCCAAGAGACCCAGTACTTC. This chain links TRBV20-1 with TRBJ2-5; the D is unclear. Germline CDR1 and CDR2: DFQATT and SNEGSKA (reference sequence). CDR3 length equals 14 residues. V was shortened by 1 base and J by 1 base, with 10 bases between the two germline ends.

This clonotype appeared many times. The chain has TRBV25-1 and TRBJ2-1; 9 nucleotides line up with TRBD2. V trimming: 2 bases; J trimming: 8 bases; junction bases outside the gene matches: 7. Germline V gene lookup returns CDR1 MGHDK and CDR2 SYGVNS. This CDR3 contains 15 residues. CDR3 DNA: TGTGCCAGCAGTGAACAAGGCGGGGGGGCCGATGAGCAGTTCTTC. It encodes CASSEQGGGADEQFF.

The chain employs TRBV7-2 and TRBJ1-2; 8 positions match TRBD1. The CDR3 has 15 amino acids. V was clipped by 5 bases and J by 4 bases; unmatched bases: 9. CDR1 SGHTA and CDR2 FQGNSA come from the germline V gene. CDR3: CASSLRGRVPYGYTF. The CDR3 nucleotides read TGTGCCAGCAGCCTCAGGGGGCGCGTTCCCTATGGCTACACCTTC.

The genes are TRBV6-2 or TRBV6-3 and TRBJ2-7; D possibly corresponds to TRBD1 (6 bases). V lost 6 bases, J lost 1 base, and 13 bases lay in between. The length of the CDR3 is 14 residues. Germline CDR1 and CDR2: MNHEY and SVGEGT. The CDR3 DNA follows: TGTGCCAGCAGCTCGGGTGGACAGTCCTACGAGCAGTACTTC. This sequence encodes CASSSGGQSYEQYF.

This clonotype appeared many times. V is TRBV20-1 and J is TRBJ2-4; possibly TRBD1 for D (5 bases). Between the trimmed V and J ends, which lost 5 bases and 0 bases, there was a span of 14 bases. CDR1 and CDR2 from the germline V gene are DFQATT and SNEGSKA (reference sequence). This CDR3 spans 15 amino acids. Here the CDR3 DNA reads TGCAGTGCTGGTAACAGGCTACTAGCCAAAAACATTCAGTACTTC. This translates into CSAGNRLLAKNIQYF.

As to this clonotype: A much larger clone lies one base from this, so it may be a read error. This chain links TRBV5-1 with TRBJ1-2; 7 bases are a match to TRBD1. This CDR3 contains 14 residues. J was trimmed by 5 bases and V by 7 bases; bases with no gene match: 11. The V gene's germline CDR1 is SGHRS and CDR2 YFSETQ. The CDR3 sequence: CASFDRVSPYGYTF. As DNA, the CDR3 is TGCGCCAGCTTCGACAGGGTGAGTCCTTATGGCTACACCTTC.

This clonotype was counted many times. This chain links TRBV12-3 or TRBV12-4 with TRBJ1-1; D call uncertain. This CDR3 has 12 amino acids. Trimming pared 7 bases from V and 10 bases from J, leaving 16 bases between. CDR3 in amino acids: CASIQEGSPAFF. CDR3 bases: TGTGCCAGCATCCAGGAAGGGAGCCCAGCTTTCTTT.

This clonotype was counted at least ten times. This chain uses TRBV4-2 with TRBJ1-1; D is uncertain. Trimming left V 3 bases short and J 3 bases short, with 11 bases between. Germline V gives CDR1 LGHNA, CDR2 YNFKEQ. The CDR3 totals 14 residues. CDR3 residues: CASSHSPGDTEAFF. DNA of the CDR3: TGTGCCAGCAGCCATTCACCCGGGGACACTGAAGCTTTCTTT.

Many counts were recorded for this clonotype. The chain has TRBV7-2 and TRBJ2-7, with D hard to call. V lost 2 bases to trimming and J lost 6 bases, with 14 bases between them. Germline V gene lookup returns CDR1 SGHTA and CDR2 FQGNSA. CDR3 length: 14 amino acids. The DNA of the CDR3 is TGTGCCAGCAGCTTAAGGGTAGGATGGGGCGAGCAGTACTTC. This gives the protein CASSLRVGWGEQYF.

The sample holds a few counts of this clonotype. The chain joins TRBV6-1 to TRBJ2-1, with D tentatively TRBD1 (5 bases). The CDR3 runs 14 residues. Trimming removed 1 base from V and 6 bases from J, with 10 bases in between. Germline CDR1 reads MNHNS; CDR2 reads SASEGT. The CDR3 protein is CASSEGQLLNEQFF. The CDR3 DNA reads as TGTGCCAGCAGTGAAGGACAGTTGCTCAATGAGCAGTTCTTC.

This clonotype was observed a few times. V usage is TRBV2 and J usage is TRBJ2-5; TRBD1 matches 11 bases. The CDR3 extends over 14 amino acids. V trimming: 7 bases; J trimming: 5 bases; junction bases outside the gene matches: 6. Germline V lookup: CDR1 SNHLY, CDR2 FYNNEI. The CDR3 DNA sequence: TGTGCCAGCAAGGGACAGGGGGTCTGGGAGACCCAGTACTTC. Translated: CASKGQGVWETQYF.

Ten or more counts support this clonotype. The CDR3 reads CASTRTGTQETQYF. In DNA, the CDR3 is TGTGCCAGCACCAGAACAGGGACCCAAGAGACCCAGTACTTC. This chain links TRBV5-6 with TRBJ2-5; possibly TRBD1 for D (6 bases). The ends were cut back, 6 bases at V and 1 base at J, with 13 bases in the middle. CDR1 and CDR2 from the germline V gene are SGHDT and YYEEEE. The CDR3 covers 14 residues.

This clonotype came up many times. Here the CDR3 reads CASSQGQGNQPQHF. The CDR3 region has the DNA TGTGCCAGCAGCCAGGGACAGGGGAATCAGCCCCAGCATTTT. This chain joins TRBV4-2 and TRBJ1-5, with 10 bases matching TRBD1. Per the germline V gene, CDR1 is LGHNA and CDR2 is YNFKEQ. V was clipped by 3 bases and J by 4 bases; unmatched bases: 0. The CDR3 spans 14 residues.

This clonotype was counted at least ten times. CDR3 in DNA: TGCAGTGCTAGAGAGGGGCAGAAAACCTACGAGCAGTACTTC. Translated, it gives CSAREGQKTYEQYF. The V call is TRBV20-1, the J call TRBJ2-7; D is perhaps TRBD1 (5 bases). CDR1 is DFQATT, CDR2 SNEGSKA, per germline (reference sequence). V lost 0 bases to trimming and J lost 2 bases, with 11 bases between them. The CDR3 spans 14 residues.

This clonotype was picked up a small number of times. The genes are TRBV18 and TRBJ2-7; D perhaps matches TRBD2 (6 bases). The germline gives CDR1 KGHSH, CDR2 LQKENI. V was shortened by 3 bases and J by 5 bases, with 14 bases between the two germline ends. The CDR3 has 14 amino acids. This CDR3 is CASSPLPGGNEQYF. CDR3 bases: TGTGCCAGCTCACCGCTTCCCGGGGGAAACGAGCAGTACTTC.

J is TRBJ2-1 and V is TRBV7-6; the D gene is possibly TRBD2 (5 bases). The germline V gene has CDR1 SGHVS and CDR2 FNYEAQ. CDR3 size: 16 residues. Trimming left V 5 bases short and J 0 bases short, with 14 bases between. CDR3: CASSLRAASSYNEQFF. Here the CDR3 DNA reads TGTGCCAGCAGCCTCCGAGCGGCCAGCTCCTACAATGAGCAGTTCTTC.

This clonotype was counted many times. The V and J genes are TRBV25-1 and TRBJ2-5, with a possible D match to TRBD2 (5 bases). V gave up 1 base and J gave up 6 bases, with 12 bases separating them. The CDR3 spans 14 residues. Germline V gives CDR1 MGHDK, CDR2 SYGVNS. DNA of the CDR3: TGTGCCAGCAGTGAATCTACGGGGTTGAAGACCCAGTACTTC. Translation: CASSESTGLKTQYF.